This TCR beta chain emerged from a study of response to subunit inactivated influenza vaccine. Study conclusions and caveats: Each seasonal influenza vaccination recruits few new T cells, the authors suggested.

The ends were cut back, 1 base at V and 1 base at J, with 11 bases in the middle. The CDR3 runs 15 residues. The table lists this clonotype with many counts. Its antigen remains unidentified. A single record per CDR3 protein comes from TCRdb applying MiXCR to the RT-PCR reads. The table lists 700,000 to 800,000 distinct CDR3 sequences, approximately 17% of them singletons. This clonotype was obtained from a man aged 45-60 years who received an inactivated influenza vaccine. This chain uses TRBV12-3 or TRBV12-4 with TRBJ2-7; D call uncertain. The specimen was PBMCs from blood, collected 4 to 6 days after vaccination. Written as DNA, the CDR3 is TGTGCCAGCAGTTTAGACGTGACTCTATCCTACGAGCAGTACTTC. This translates into CASSLDVTLSYEQYF.